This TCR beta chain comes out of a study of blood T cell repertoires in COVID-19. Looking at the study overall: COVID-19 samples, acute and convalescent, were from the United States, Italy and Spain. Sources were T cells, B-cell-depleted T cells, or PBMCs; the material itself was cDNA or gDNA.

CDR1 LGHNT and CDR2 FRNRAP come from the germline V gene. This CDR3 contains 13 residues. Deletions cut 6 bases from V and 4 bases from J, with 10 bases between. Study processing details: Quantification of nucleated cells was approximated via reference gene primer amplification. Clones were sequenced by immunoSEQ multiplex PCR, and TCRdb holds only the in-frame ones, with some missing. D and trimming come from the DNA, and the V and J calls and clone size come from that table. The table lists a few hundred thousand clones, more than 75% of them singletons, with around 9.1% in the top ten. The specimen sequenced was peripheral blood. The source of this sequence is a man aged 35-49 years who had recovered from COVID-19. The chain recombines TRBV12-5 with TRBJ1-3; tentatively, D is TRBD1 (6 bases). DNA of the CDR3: TGTGCTAGTGGACGGACAGTCGGAAACACCATATATTTT. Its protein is CASGRTVGNTIYF.